This TCR beta chain was captured in a study of blood T cell repertoires in COVID-19. Trimming removed 5 bases from V and 0 bases from J, with 17 bases in between. In germline, CDR1 is LNHDA, CDR2 SQIVND (reference sequence). The CDR3 length is 16 residues. The data were produced by immunoSEQ multiplex PCR, yet TCRdb's version contains in-frame clones alone and is incomplete. The sample has some 260,000 clones, about 89% seen once; the top ten hold roughly 9%. The gene calls are TRBV19 and TRBJ2-7, with D possibly being TRBD2 (6 bases). This receptor was identified in a man aged 40-50 years who had recovered from COVID-19. Sequences were obtained from PBMCs or T cells enriched from blood (not recorded which). The DNA for the CDR3 is TGTGCCAGTAGTCCCATCGGAGGGAGTTCCTCCTACGAGCAGTACTTC. It codes for CASSPIGGSSSYEQYF.